Listed below are T cell receptor beta chains from one sample, sequenced in a study of cytomegalovirus exposure and HLA in healthy donors. TCRdb keeps only in-frame clones here, not all; method: immunoSEQ multiplex PCR. The sample includes under 150,000 clones, about 79% of them seen just once. The sample consisted of PBMCs. The origin of the receptors is a man aged 50 to 60 in good health and CMV-seronegative. The CDR3 runs from the conserved cysteine through the conserved F or W. The D gene is left open where the match is weak. Size values are once, few and many counts, or a class for expanded clones, and some rows have none.

cdr3_nt cdr3_aa j_call d_call clone_size v_call
TGTGCCAGCAGCTTGGTGGCAGGGGTTAATTATGGCTACACCTTC CASSLVAGVNYGYTF TRBJ1-2 NA NA TRBV5-4
TGTGCCAGCTCACCTGGACTAGCGGGGTTAAACGAGCAGTACTTC CASSPGLAGLNEQYF TRBJ2-7 TRBD2 NA TRBV18
TGTGCCAGCAGCTCCCGCGCAGGGGGCCTAATCACAGATACGCAGTATTTT CASSSRAGGLITDTQYF TRBJ2-3 TRBD1 NA TRBV9
TGTGCCAGCAGCCAAGGAGGGACTTTAGAGACCCAGTACTTC CASSQGGTLETQYF TRBJ2-5 NA NA TRBV4-2
TGTGCCAGCAGTCCGGGGGTGACCTATGGCTACACCTTC CASSPGVTYGYTF TRBJ1-2 NA NA TRBV27
TGTGCCAGCAGCTTGCGGGGACAAGACTACGAGCAGTACTTC CASSLRGQDYEQYF TRBJ2-7 NA NA TRBV5-4
TGTGCCAGCAGCCTAGACCTTCAGCACGGGGAGCTGTTTTTT CASSLDLQHGELFF TRBJ2-2 NA NA TRBV7-3
TGCGCCAGCAGCTTGGGACAGGGTGGAGAAGAGACCCAGTACTTC CASSLGQGGEETQYF TRBJ2-5 TRBD1 NA TRBV5-1
TGTGCCAGCAGTGAAACGGGGGGCAGGAACACCGGGGAGCTGTTTTTT CASSETGGRNTGELFF TRBJ2-2 NA NA TRBV6-1
TGTGCCAGCAGCGTAGGGACTAGCACGCAGTATTTT CASSVGTSTQYF TRBJ2-3 TRBD2 NA TRBV9
TGTGCCAGCAGTTCCCAAGGGTGGCGGGGTACCTACGAGCAGTACTTC CASSSQGWRGTYEQYF TRBJ2-7 NA NA TRBV6-5
TGTGCCATCAGTGTCATCTACAATGAGCAGTTCTTC CAISVIYNEQFF TRBJ2-1 NA NA TRBV10-3
TGTGCCAGCAGCTCACTAAAAATATGGAGTAGGCTGTTTTTT CASSSLKIWSRLFF TRBJ1-4 NA NA TRBV11-2
TGTGCCAGCAGCGCGATGGCCGGTCGGGGGAGCGGGGAGCTGTTTTTT CASSAMAGRGSGELFF TRBJ2-2 NA NA TRBV9
TGTGCCATCAGTGGGCAGGGGGCGAATGAGCAGTTCTTC CAISGQGANEQFF TRBJ2-1 TRBD1 NA TRBV10-3
TGTGCCAGCAAGAATCCGGTACAGAGAGTAGGCTTATCTAACTATGGCTACACCTTC CASKNPVQRVGLSNYGYTF TRBJ1-2 NA NA TRBV2
TGCGCCAGCAGCTTGGCCCGACCTGGACAGTTCAGTAATGAAAAACTGTTTTTT CASSLARPGQFSNEKLFF TRBJ1-4 NA NA TRBV5-1
TGTGCCAGCAGCTTAGGCGCGGGGGGGTTCTACAATGAGCAGTTCTTC CASSLGAGGFYNEQFF TRBJ2-1 TRBD2 NA TRBV13
TGTGCCAGTAGTATCCCGGGGGACTTGAGGCACGGCTACACCTTC CASSIPGDLRHGYTF TRBJ1-2 NA few TRBV19
TGTGCCAGCAGCTTTCAGGGGAATGAGGGCTACACCTTC CASSFQGNEGYTF TRBJ1-2 NA NA TRBV5-4
TGTGCCAGCAGCAGAGACAGGACCTCTGGAAACACCATATATTTT CASSRDRTSGNTIYF TRBJ1-3 NA NA TRBV6-6
TGTGCCAGCGGGACTGGTGGGGGGGGTTACGAGCAGTACTTC CASGTGGGGYEQYF TRBJ2-7 TRBD2 NA TRBV6-1
TGTGCCAGCAGTGATGGTTCGGCAGGGGGGCTCTATGGCTACACCTTC CASSDGSAGGLYGYTF TRBJ1-2 TRBD1 once TRBV6-4
TGTGCTAGCAGTCAACGACAGGGACAAGAGACCCAGTACTTC CASSQRQGQETQYF TRBJ2-5 TRBD1 NA TRBV7-7
TGTGCCAGCAGCACACGGACAGGGAATCAGCCCCAGCATTTT CASSTRTGNQPQHF TRBJ1-5 TRBD1 NA TRBV5-6
TGCGCCACCAAGAACCCGGGACAGGGCGTTTATAGCAATCAGCCCCAGCATTTT CATKNPGQGVYSNQPQHF TRBJ1-5 TRBD1 NA TRBV10-2
TGCGCCAGCAGCTCCCAGGACACCGGGGAGCTGTTTTTT CASSSQDTGELFF TRBJ2-2 NA NA TRBV5-1
TGTGCCAGCAGCTCCTCCCCCGGGACTAGCGGGGCCCTCACAGATACGCAGTATTTT CASSSSPGTSGALTDTQYF TRBJ2-3 TRBD2 NA TRBV11-2
TGTGCCAGTAGCCATCTCTACTCCTACGAGCAGTACTTC CASSHLYSYEQYF TRBJ2-7 NA NA TRBV19
TGTGCCAGCAGCTTAGGATGGACAGGCGGCGATGGCTACACCTTC CASSLGWTGGDGYTF TRBJ1-2 TRBD1 NA TRBV7-9
TGTGCCAGCAGTGGACAACTCTCTGGAAACACCATATATTTT CASSGQLSGNTIYF TRBJ1-3 NA NA TRBV2
TGCGCCAGCAGCCAGGCCCGCGGGGAGAGGGCCCAGTACTTC CASSQARGERAQYF TRBJ2-5 NA NA TRBV4-3
TGCAGCGTTGGTCTTGGGCAGGGCAATCAGCCCCAGCATTTT CSVGLGQGNQPQHF TRBJ1-5 NA NA TRBV29-1
TGTGCCTGGAGTGTCGGGGGGCCCAACGAGCAGTACTTC CAWSVGGPNEQYF TRBJ2-7 NA NA TRBV30
TGTGCCAGCAGCTTAGGCGGGGGGACCGCCTACAATGAGCAGTTCTTC CASSLGGGTAYNEQFF TRBJ2-1 TRBD2 few TRBV7-6
TGTGCCAGCAGTGACGGAGCGGGGGACTACAATGAGCAGTTCTTC CASSDGAGDYNEQFF TRBJ2-1 TRBD2 few TRBV6-4
TGTGCCAGCAGTTTAACCACAGGGCTCCAAGAGACCCAGTACTTC CASSLTTGLQETQYF TRBJ2-5 NA NA TRBV27
TGCAGCGTTGAACGGGGATCGGGCACTGAAGCTTTCTTT CSVERGSGTEAFF TRBJ1-1 NA NA TRBV29-1
TGTGCCAGCAGTACCATTGGCAGGGATGGTGGCTACACCTTC CASSTIGRDGGYTF TRBJ1-2 NA NA TRBV28
TGCGCCAGCAGCCCGACAGGGATTCGAGAGACCCAGTACTTC CASSPTGIRETQYF TRBJ2-5 TRBD1 NA TRBV4-1
TGTGCCAGTAGTATCGCTAGCGGGGGGGCATCAGATACGCAGTATTTT CASSIASGGASDTQYF TRBJ2-3 TRBD2 few TRBV19
TGTGCCACCAGCAGCGGGACAGGCTACGAGCAGTACTTC CATSSGTGYEQYF TRBJ2-7 TRBD1 NA TRBV15
TGTGCCAGCAGTGAAGCAAGGAGTGGGAATGAGCAGTTCTTC CASSEARSGNEQFF TRBJ2-1 NA once TRBV2